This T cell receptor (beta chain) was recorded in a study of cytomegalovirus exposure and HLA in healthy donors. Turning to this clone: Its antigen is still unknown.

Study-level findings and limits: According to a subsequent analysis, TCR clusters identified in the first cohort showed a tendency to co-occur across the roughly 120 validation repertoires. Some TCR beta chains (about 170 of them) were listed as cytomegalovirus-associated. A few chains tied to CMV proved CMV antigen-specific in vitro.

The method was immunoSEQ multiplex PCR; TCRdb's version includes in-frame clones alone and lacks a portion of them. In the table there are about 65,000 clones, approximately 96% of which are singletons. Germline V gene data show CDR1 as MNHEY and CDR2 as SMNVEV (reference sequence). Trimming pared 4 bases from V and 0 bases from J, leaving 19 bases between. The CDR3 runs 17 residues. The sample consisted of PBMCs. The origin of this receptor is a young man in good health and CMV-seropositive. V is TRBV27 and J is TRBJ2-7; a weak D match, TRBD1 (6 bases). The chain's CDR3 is CASSYVRTDHLSYEQYF. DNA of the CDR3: TGTGCCAGCAGTTACGTACGGACAGACCACCTCTCCTACGAGCAGTACTTC.